Listed below are T cell receptor beta chains from one sample, sequenced in a study of T-cell memory formation after mild COVID-19. Each CDR3 protein gets one entry after TCRdb re-called the 5' RACE reads with MiXCR. The table lists roughly 400,000 distinct CDR3 sequences, about a sixth of them singletons. The sequenced material came from PBMCs or a T cell subset sorted from them (not recorded which). The receptors come from a young man who had mild COVID-19 (a few samples of this study predate the infection). Cell type and time point are not known. The CDR3 runs from the conserved cysteine through the conserved F or W. The order of the fields is V gene, D gene, clone size, J gene, CDR3 DNA, CDR3 protein. The D gene is left open where the match is weak. For some rows the clone size is stated as once, few or many, or as a class when expanded; others skip it.

v_gene: TRBV7-2
d_gene: -
abundance: many
j_gene: TRBJ2-2
CDR3nt: TGTGCCAGCAGCCCCCCCCTTCGATTCTACACCGGGGAGCTGTTTTTT
CDR3aa: CASSPPLRFYTGELFF

v_gene: TRBV12-3/TRBV12-4
d_gene: -
abundance: many
j_gene: TRBJ1-1
CDR3nt: TGTGCCAGCAGTTTGACAGACGGAGCTTTCTTT
CDR3aa: CASSLTDGAFF

v_gene: TRBV21-1
d_gene: -
abundance: few
j_gene: TRBJ2-7
CDR3nt: TGTGCCAGCACCTCCGGGACTAGCTCGTACTACGAGCAGTACTTC
CDR3aa: CASTSGTSSYYEQYF

v_gene: TRBV12-2
d_gene: -
abundance: -
j_gene: TRBJ1-1
CDR3nt: TGTGCAAGTCGCTTAGTCAGCACGCTGAACACTGAAGCTTTCTTT
CDR3aa: CASRLVSTLNTEAFF

v_gene: TRBV7-2
d_gene: TRBD1
abundance: few
j_gene: TRBJ2-7
CDR3nt: TGTGCCAGCAAGGACAGGGGGTACTACGAGCAGTACTTC
CDR3aa: CASKDRGYYEQYF

v_gene: TRBV4-3
d_gene: TRBD1
abundance: -
j_gene: TRBJ1-2
CDR3nt: TGCGCCAGCAGCCCCTTGACAGGGGTCGGCTACACCTTC
CDR3aa: CASSPLTGVGYTF

v_gene: TRBV5-1
d_gene: -
abundance: -
j_gene: TRBJ1-3
CDR3nt: TGCGCCAGCAGCTTAACGACGGCCGGAAACACCATATATTTT
CDR3aa: CASSLTTAGNTIYF

v_gene: TRBV10-3
d_gene: -
abundance: few
j_gene: TRBJ2-1
CDR3nt: TGTGCCATCAGTGAGATGGGCGGGTTCTACAATGAGCAGTTCTTC
CDR3aa: CAISEMGGFYNEQFF

v_gene: TRBV5-4
d_gene: -
abundance: many
j_gene: TRBJ1-2
CDR3nt: TGTGCCAGCAGCCCCCTAGCCACAGCGGCCCCAGACTCCACCTTC
CDR3aa: CASSPLATAAPDSTF

v_gene: TRBV5-4
d_gene: -
abundance: many
j_gene: TRBJ2-2
CDR3nt: TGTGCCAGCAGCAAGGGACTGGGGATCGCGAACACCGGGGAGCTGTTTTTT
CDR3aa: CASSKGLGIANTGELFF

v_gene: TRBV5-5
d_gene: -
abundance: many
j_gene: TRBJ2-4
CDR3nt: TGTGCCAGCAGCTTGGATGACAATGGAAGGATTCAGTACTTC
CDR3aa: CASSLDDNGRIQYF

v_gene: TRBV6-6
d_gene: TRBD2
abundance: -
j_gene: TRBJ2-3
CDR3nt: TGTGCCAGCAGATCCCCGGGGGGGGCGACAGATACGCAGTATTTT
CDR3aa: CASRSPGGATDTQYF

v_gene: TRBV27
d_gene: TRBD1
abundance: -
j_gene: TRBJ1-5
CDR3nt: TGTGCCAGCAGGACGAACAGGGGACTGAATCAGCCCCAGCATTTT
CDR3aa: CASRTNRGLNQPQHF

v_gene: TRBV27
d_gene: -
abundance: -
j_gene: TRBJ2-2
CDR3nt: TGTGCCAGCAGTTTAATGCTGAACACCGGGGAGCTGTTTTTT
CDR3aa: CASSLMLNTGELFF

v_gene: TRBV5-4
d_gene: -
abundance: -
j_gene: TRBJ1-2
CDR3nt: TGTGCCAGCAGCTTGCTTATTGCAGGGGTTGGTGGCTACACCTTC
CDR3aa: CASSLLIAGVGGYTF

v_gene: TRBV3-1
d_gene: -
abundance: many
j_gene: TRBJ1-3
CDR3nt: TGTGCCAGCAGCCAAACCTCTGGAAACACCATATATTTT
CDR3aa: CASSQTSGNTIYF

v_gene: TRBV7-2
d_gene: -
abundance: many
j_gene: TRBJ2-5
CDR3nt: TGTGCCAGCAGCTCCCGGGTAGCGGAAGAGACCCAGTACTTC
CDR3aa: CASSSRVAEETQYF